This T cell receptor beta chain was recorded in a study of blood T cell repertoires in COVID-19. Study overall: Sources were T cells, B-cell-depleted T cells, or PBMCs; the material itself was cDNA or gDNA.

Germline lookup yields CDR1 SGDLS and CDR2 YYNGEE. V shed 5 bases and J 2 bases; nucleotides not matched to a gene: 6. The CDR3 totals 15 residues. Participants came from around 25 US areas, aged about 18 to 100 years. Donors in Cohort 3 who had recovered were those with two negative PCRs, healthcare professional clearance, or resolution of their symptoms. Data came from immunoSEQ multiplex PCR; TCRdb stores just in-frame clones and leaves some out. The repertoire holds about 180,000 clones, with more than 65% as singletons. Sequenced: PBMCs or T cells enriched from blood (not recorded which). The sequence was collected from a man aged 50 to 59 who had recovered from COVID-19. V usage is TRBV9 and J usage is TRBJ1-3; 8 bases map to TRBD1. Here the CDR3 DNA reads TGTGCCAGCAGGGGAGGACAGGGTCCTGGAAACACCATATATTTT. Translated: CASRGGQGPGNTIYF.